Sequencing of this T cell receptor beta chain was carried out in a study of blood T cell repertoires in COVID-19. Study-wide context: The study drew acute and convalescent COVID-19 samples from the United States, Italy and Spain.

Germline V CDR1 and CDR2: SGHDN, FVKESK. The V end was cut by 1 base, the J end by 7 bases, with 13 bases between. The CDR3 extends over 14 amino acids. Sequenced by immunoSEQ multiplex PCR; TCRdb stores in-frame clones only, minus some. The sample lists under 95,000 clones; about 89% were seen once. The source material was peripheral blood. The sequence came from a human donor with acute or convalescent COVID-19. The donor label of this sample is uncertain. The rearrangement links TRBV14 to TRBJ1-1, with D uncertain. CDR3 in amino acids: CASSQAAGEGEAFF. CDR3 in DNA: TGTGCCAGCAGCCAAGCTGCAGGTGAGGGTGAAGCTTTCTTT. The full variable domain, rest sourced from reference TRBV14 and TRBJ1-1, is EAGVTQFPSHSVIEKGQTVTLRCDPISGHDNLYWYRRVMGKEIKFLLHFVKESKQDESGMPNNRFLAERTGGTYSTLKVQPAELEDSGVYFCASSQAAGEGEAFFGQGTRLTVV.